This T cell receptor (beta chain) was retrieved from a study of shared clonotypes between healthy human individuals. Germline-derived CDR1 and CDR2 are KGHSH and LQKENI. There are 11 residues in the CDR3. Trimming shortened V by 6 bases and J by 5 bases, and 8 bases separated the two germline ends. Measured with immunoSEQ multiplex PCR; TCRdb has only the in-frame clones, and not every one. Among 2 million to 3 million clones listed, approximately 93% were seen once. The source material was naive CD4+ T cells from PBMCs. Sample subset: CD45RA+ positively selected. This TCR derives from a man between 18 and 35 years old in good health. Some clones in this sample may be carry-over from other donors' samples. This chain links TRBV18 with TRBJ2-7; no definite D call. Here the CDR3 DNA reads TGTGCCAGCTCCTCCCGGGACGAGCAGTACTTC. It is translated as CASSSRDEQYF. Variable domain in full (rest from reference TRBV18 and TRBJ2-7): NAGVMQNPRHLVRRRGQEARLRCSPMKGHSHVYWYRQLPEEGLKFMVYLQKENIIDESGMPKERFSAEFPKEGPSILRIQQVVRGDSAAYFCASSSRDEQYFGPGTRLTVT.